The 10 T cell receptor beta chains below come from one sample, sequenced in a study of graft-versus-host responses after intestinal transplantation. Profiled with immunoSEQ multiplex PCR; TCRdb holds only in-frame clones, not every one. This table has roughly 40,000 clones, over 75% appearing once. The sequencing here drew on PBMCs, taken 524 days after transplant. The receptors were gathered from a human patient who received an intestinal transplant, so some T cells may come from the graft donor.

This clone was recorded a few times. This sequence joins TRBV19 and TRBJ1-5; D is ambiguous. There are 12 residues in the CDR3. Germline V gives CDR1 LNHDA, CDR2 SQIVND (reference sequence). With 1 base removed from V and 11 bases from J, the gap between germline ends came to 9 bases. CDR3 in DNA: TGTGCCAGTAGTATAGGGCCCGGAACCCAGCATTTT. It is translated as CASSIGPGTQHF.

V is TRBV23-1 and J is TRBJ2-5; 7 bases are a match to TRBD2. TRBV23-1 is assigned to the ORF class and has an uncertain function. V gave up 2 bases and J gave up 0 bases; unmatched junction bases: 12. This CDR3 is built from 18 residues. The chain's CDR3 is CASSQPRGQGGDQETQYF. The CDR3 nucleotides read TGCGCCAGCAGTCAACCCCGTGGGCAGGGAGGGGACCAAGAGACCCAGTACTTC.

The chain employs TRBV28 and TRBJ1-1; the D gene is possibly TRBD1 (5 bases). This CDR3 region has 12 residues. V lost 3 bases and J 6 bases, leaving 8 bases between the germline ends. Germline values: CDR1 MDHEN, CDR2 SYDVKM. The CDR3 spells CASSFGRAEAFF. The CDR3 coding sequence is TGTGCCAGCAGTTTTGGCAGGGCTGAAGCTTTCTTT.

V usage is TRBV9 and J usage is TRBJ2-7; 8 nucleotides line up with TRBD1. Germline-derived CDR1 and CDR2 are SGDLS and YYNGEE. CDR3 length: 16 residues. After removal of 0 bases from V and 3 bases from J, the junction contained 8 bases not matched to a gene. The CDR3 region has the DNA TGTGCCAGCAGCGTAGGTCAGGGGGCAGTAGGCTACGAGCAGTACTTC. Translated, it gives CASSVGQGAVGYEQYF.

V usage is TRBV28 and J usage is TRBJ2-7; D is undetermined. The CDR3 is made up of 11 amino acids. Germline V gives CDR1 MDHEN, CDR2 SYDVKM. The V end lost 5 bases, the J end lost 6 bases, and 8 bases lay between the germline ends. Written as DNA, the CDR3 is TGTGCCAGCAGTAACCCCATCGAGCAGTACTTC. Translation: CASSNPIEQYF.

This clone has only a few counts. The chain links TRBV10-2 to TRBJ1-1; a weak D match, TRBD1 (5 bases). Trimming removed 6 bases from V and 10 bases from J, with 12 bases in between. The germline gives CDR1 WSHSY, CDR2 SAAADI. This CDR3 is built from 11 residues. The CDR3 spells CASRGEESAFF. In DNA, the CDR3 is TGCGCCAGCAGGGGGGAGGAATCAGCTTTCTTT.

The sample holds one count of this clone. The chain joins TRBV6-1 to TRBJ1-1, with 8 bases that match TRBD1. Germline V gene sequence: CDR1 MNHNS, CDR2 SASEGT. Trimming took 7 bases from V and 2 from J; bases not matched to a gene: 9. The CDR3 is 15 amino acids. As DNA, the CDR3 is TGTGCCAGCACTTCGGCGACAGGGGCTAACACTGAAGCTTTCTTT. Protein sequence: CASTSATGANTEAFF.

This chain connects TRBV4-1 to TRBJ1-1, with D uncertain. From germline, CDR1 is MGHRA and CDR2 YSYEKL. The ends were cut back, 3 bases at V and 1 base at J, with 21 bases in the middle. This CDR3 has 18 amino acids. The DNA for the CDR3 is TGCGCCAGCAGCCAGCAGAATTCTTTGAGCGGAAGGAACACTGAAGCTTTCTTT. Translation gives CASSQQNSLSGRNTEAFF.

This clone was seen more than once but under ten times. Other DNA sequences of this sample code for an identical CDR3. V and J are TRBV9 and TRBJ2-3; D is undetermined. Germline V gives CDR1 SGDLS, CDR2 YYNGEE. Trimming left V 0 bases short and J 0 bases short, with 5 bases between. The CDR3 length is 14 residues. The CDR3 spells CASSVADSTDTQYF. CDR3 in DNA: TGTGCCAGCAGCGTAGCGGATAGCACAGATACGCAGTATTTT.

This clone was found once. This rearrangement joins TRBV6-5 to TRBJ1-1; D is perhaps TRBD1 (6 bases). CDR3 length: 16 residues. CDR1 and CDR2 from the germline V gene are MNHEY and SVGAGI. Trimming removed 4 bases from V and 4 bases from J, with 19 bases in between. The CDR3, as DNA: TGTGCCAGCAGTTCCCTGGGGGGGGGCAGGGTCACTGAAGCTTTCTTT. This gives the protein CASSSLGGGRVTEAFF.